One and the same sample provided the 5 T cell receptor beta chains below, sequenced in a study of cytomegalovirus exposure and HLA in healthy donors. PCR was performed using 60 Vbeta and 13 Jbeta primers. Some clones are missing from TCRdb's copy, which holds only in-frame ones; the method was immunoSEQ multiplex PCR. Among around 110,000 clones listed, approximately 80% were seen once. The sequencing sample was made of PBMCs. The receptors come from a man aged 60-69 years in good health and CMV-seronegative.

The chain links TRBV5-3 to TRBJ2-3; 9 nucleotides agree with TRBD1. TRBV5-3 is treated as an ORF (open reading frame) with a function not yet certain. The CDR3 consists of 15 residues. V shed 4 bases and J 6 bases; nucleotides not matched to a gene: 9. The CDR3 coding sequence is TGTGCCAGAAGCCTTCCACAGGGGGCGGAGGATACGCAGTATTTT. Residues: CARSLPQGAEDTQYF.

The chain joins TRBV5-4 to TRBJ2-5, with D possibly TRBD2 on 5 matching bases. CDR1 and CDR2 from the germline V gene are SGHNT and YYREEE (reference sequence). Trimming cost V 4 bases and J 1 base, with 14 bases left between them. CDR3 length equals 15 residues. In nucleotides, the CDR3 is TGTGCCAGCAGCAGAGGGTTGGCTAGCCAAGAGACCCAGTACTTC. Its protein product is CASSRGLASQETQYF.

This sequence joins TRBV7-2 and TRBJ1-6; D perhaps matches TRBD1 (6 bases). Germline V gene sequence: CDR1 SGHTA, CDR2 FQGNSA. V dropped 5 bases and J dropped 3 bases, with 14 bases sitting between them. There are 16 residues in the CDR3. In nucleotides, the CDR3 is TGTGCCAGCAGCCTAGAGCCGGGACACTATAATTCACCCCTCCACTTT. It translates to CASSLEPGHYNSPLHF.

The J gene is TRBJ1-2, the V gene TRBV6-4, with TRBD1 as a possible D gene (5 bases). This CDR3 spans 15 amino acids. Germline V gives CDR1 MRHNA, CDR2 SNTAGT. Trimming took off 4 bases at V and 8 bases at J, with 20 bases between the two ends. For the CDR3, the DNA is TGTGCCAGCAGTGCCGAGGGGACTATACACGGAGGCTACACCTTC. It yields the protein CASSAEGTIHGGYTF.

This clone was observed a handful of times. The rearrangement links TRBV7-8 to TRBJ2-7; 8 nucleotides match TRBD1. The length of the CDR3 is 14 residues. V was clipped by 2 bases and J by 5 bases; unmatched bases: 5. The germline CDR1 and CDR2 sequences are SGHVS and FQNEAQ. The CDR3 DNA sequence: TGTGCCAGCAGCTTAACCAGGGGGCTTCACGAGCAGTACGTC. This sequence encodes CASSLTRGLHEQYV.